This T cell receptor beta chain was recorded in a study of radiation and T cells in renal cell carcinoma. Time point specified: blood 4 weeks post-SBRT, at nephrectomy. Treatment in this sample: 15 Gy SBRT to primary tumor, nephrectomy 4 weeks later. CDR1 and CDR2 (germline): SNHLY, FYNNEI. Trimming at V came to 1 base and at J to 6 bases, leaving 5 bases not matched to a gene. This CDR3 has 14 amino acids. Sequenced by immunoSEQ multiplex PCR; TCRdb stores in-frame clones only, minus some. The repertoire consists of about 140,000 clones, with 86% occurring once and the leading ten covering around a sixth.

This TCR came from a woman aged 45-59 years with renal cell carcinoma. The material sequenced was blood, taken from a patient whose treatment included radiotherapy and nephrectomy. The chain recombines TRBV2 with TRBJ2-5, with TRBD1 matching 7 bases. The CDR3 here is CASSEVAGGQTQYF. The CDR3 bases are TGTGCCAGCAGTGAAGTGGCAGGGGGACAGACCCAGTACTTC. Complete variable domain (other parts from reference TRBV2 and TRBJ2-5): EPEVTQTPSHQVTQMGQEVILRCVPISNHLYFYWYRQILGQKVEFLVSFYNNEISEKSEIFDDQFSVERPDGSNFTLKIRSTKLEDSAMYFCASSEVAGGQTQYFGPGTRLLVL.